This TCR beta chain was recorded in a study of read filtering for tumor transcriptome and immune sequencing. Overall study: Mean patient age was roughly 61 years, range roughly 45 to 80; over 16 male, roughly 14 female. By R-ISS, stages I, II and III held about 8, 16 and 7 patients. TCR-mapped reads were about 3.5 to 10.27 million with IR-seq versus about 85 to 1,300 with RNA-seq. Findings of the study overall: Sorted CD138-negative bone marrow cells were not purified T cells.

Molecular barcoded adaptors covering alpha/delta and beta/gamma chains were used on roughly 400 ng RNA. TCRdb re-called the reads through MiXCR, storing one row per CDR3 protein. The sample shows roughly 25,000 distinct CDR3 sequences, 20% to 25% of them seen only once. CDR1 and CDR2 (germline): DFQATT, SNEGSKA (reference sequence). The CDR3 is 13 amino acids. The V gene end was trimmed by 7 bases and the J gene end by 3 bases; junction bases not matched to a gene: 6. This clonotype was seen ten or more times. No antigen is known for it. The chain carries TRBV20-1 and TRBJ2-1; the match to TRBD2 covers 7 bases. The sequencing input was a population of CD138-negative cells sorted from bone marrow. The receptor comes from a donor over 35 with multiple myeloma. The CDR3 here is CSGRENNYNEQFF. The CDR3 DNA is TGCAGTGGGCGGGAGAATAACTACAATGAGCAGTTCTTC.